Listed here is a single TCR beta chain. These data come from a study of blood T cell repertoires in COVID-19. This table comes from immunoSEQ multiplex PCR, and its TCRdb copy is limited to in-frame clones, with some not included. The sample shows about 240,000 clones, roughly 80% of them seen only once. This sequence was found in a woman aged 55-70 years with active or convalescent COVID-19. Input material: peripheral blood.

CDR3 nucleotides: TGTGCCAGTAGTCTATATTCCCAAAGGAGAACAGATACGCAGTATTTT. It yields the protein CASSLYSQRRTDTQYF. The chain uses TRBV19 and TRBJ2-3; D call uncertain. Germline V gene sequence: CDR1 LNHDA, CDR2 SQIVND (reference sequence). V was cut by 5 bases and J by 3 bases, with 18 bases left in between. The CDR3 covers 16 residues.